The entry below gives a single T cell receptor (beta chain) sequence along with its context. This sample stems from a study of blood T cells in healthy people across ages. The overall study: When template switching was applied, about one barcoded beta molecule was captured per two T cells.

The V gene end was trimmed by 2 bases and the J gene end by 7 bases; junction bases not matched to a gene: 5. From germline, CDR1 is DFQATT and CDR2 SNEGSKA (reference sequence). The CDR3 is 14 amino acids. Combining a sample-barcoded 5' primer with a J-beta primer mix, a second PCR ran for roughly 7 to 11 cycles. TCRdb recomputed calls from the 5' RACE reads with MiXCR, one row per CDR3 protein. Found here are approximately 850,000 distinct CDR3 sequences, under 45% of them singletons; the top ten hold about a fifth. Per sample, at least 6 micrograms of total RNA were extracted. Material: blood. This receptor was obtained from a man aged 60 to 75 in good health. This chain links TRBV20-1 with TRBJ1-6; TRBD1 matches at 7 bases. The CDR3 region is CSARQTGRNSPLHF. CDR3 bases: TGCAGTGCTAGACAGACAGGGAGAAATTCACCCCTCCACTTT.